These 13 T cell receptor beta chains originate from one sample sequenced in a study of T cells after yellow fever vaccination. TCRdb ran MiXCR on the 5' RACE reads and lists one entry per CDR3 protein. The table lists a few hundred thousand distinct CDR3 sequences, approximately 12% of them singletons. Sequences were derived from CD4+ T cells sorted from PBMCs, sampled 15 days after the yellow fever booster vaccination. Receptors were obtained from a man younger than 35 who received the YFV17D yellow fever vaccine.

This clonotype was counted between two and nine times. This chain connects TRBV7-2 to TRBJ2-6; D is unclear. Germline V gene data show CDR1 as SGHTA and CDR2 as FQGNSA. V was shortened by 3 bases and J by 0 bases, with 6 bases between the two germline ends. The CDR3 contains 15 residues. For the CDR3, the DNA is TGTGCCAGCAGCTTTACCCCCTCTGGGGCCAACGTCCTGACTTTC. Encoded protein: CASSFTPSGANVLTF.

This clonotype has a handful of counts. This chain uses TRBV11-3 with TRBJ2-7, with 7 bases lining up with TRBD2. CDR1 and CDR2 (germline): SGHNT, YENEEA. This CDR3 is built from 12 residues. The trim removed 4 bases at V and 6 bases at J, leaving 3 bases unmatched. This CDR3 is CASSSSGVEQYF. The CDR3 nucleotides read TGTGCCAGCAGCTCCAGCGGGGTCGAGCAGTACTTC.

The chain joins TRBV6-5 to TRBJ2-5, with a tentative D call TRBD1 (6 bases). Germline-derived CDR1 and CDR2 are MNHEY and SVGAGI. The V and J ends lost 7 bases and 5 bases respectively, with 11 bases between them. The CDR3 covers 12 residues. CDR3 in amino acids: CASKLRGETQYF. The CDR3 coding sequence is TGTGCCAGCAAACTAAGGGGGGAGACCCAGTACTTC.

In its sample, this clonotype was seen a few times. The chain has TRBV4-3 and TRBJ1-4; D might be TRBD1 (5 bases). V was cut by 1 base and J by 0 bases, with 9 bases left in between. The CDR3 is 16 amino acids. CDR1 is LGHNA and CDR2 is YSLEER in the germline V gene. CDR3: CASSQGGSATNEKLFF. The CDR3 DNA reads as TGCGCCAGCAGCCAAGGGGGCTCAGCAACTAATGAAAAACTGTTTTTT.

The DNA of the CDR3 is TGTGCCAGCAGTTTAGTAGGCAGGGGGACCGGGGAGCTGTTTTTT. Translated, it gives CASSLVGRGTGELFF. The chain links TRBV27 to TRBJ2-2, with 7 bases identical to TRBD1. The germline gives CDR1 MNHEY, CDR2 SMNVEV (reference sequence). This CDR3 is 15 amino acids long. J was trimmed by 5 bases and V by 2 bases; bases with no gene match: 5.

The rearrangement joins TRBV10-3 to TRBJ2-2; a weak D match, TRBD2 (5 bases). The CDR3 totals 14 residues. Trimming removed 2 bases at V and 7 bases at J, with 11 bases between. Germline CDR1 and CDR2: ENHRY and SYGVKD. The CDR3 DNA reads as TGTGCCATCAGTGAGGGTCCGGGATTCGGGGAGCTGTTTTTT. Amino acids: CAISEGPGFGELFF.

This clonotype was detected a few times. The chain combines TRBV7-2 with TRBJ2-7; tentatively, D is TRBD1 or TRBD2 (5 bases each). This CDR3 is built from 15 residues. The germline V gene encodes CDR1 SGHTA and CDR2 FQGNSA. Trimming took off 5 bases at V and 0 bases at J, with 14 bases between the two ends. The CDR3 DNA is TGTGCCAGCAGCGGTAGGACGGGACCCTCCTACGAGCAGTACTTC. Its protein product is CASSGRTGPSYEQYF.

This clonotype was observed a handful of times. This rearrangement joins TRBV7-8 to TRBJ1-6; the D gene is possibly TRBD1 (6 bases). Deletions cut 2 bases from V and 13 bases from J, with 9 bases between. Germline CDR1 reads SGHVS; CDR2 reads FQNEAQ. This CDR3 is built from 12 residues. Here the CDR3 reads CASSLTGRPLHF. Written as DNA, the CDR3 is TGTGCCAGCAGCTTAACAGGGCGGCCCCTCCACTTT.

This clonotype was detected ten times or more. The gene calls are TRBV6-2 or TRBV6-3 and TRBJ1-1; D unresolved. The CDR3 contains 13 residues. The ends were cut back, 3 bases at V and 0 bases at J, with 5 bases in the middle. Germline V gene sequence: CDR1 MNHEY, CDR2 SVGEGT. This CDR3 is CASSYRMNTEAFF. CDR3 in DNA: TGTGCCAGCAGTTATCGGATGAACACTGAAGCTTTCTTT.

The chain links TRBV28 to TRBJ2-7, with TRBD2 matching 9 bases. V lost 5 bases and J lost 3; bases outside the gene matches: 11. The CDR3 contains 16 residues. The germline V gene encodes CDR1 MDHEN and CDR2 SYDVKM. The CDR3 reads CASSAASGETYYEQYF. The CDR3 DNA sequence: TGTGCCAGCAGTGCAGCTAGCGGGGAGACGTACTACGAGCAGTACTTC.

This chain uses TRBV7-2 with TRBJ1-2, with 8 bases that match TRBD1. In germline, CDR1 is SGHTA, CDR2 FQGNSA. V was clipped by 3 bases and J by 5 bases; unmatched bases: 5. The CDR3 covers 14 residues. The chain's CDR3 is CASSFGQGRYGYTF. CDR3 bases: TGTGCCAGCAGCTTCGGACAGGGACGATATGGCTACACCTTC.

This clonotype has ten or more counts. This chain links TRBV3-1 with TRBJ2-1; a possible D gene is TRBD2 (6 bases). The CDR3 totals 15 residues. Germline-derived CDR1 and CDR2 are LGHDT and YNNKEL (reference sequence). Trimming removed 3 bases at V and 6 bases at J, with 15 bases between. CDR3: CASSQRGKLSNEQFF. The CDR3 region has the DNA TGTGCCAGCAGCCAGCGGGGCAAGTTGTCCAATGAGCAGTTCTTC.

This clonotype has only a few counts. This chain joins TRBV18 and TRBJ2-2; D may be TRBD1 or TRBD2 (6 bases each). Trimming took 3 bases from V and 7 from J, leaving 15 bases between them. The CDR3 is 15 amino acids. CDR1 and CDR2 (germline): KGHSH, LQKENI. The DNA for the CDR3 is TGTGCCAGCTCACCTTCACAGGGAGGAATCGGGGAGCTGTTTTTT. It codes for CASSPSQGGIGELFF.